One T cell receptor (beta chain) is described in this entry. CDR1 is SNHLY and CDR2 is FYNNEI in the germline V gene. The CDR3 length is 15 residues. V was clipped by 4 bases and J by 1 base, with 11 bases between them. TCRdb's copy holds only in-frame clones and misses some; the assay was immunoSEQ multiplex PCR. The top ten hold under 3% of the sample, which has a few hundred thousand clones, roughly 88% seen once. The data stem from a study of blood T cell repertoires in COVID-19. This TCR was sampled from a woman aged 25 to 39 with COVID-19, enrolled during active disease. The material sequenced was peripheral blood. V gene TRBV2 combines with J gene TRBJ1-5; TRBD1 is a possible D gene (6 bases). The CDR3 loop reads CASSAGHLSNQPQHF. The CDR3 nucleotides read TGTGCCAGCAGTGCGGGACACCTAAGCAATCAGCCCCAGCATTTT.